This TCR beta chain was obtained from a study of T cell changes during pregnancy in multiple sclerosis. The CDR3 is 16 amino acids. V dropped 4 bases and J dropped 4; count of bases not matched to a gene: 11. Germline V lookup: CDR1 SGHAT, CDR2 FQNNGV. Method: immunoSEQ multiplex PCR; TCRdb's copy keeps in-frame clones and lacks some. The sample has about 40,000 clones; about 90% are singletons. This TCR derives from a female donor in good health, enrolled as a control in a pregnancy study. Source: peripheral blood, taken in the second trimester of pregnancy. V gene TRBV11-2 combines with J gene TRBJ1-1; 8 bases line up with TRBD1. The CDR3 region is CASSSNQGARGTEAFF. CDR3 nucleotides: TGTGCCAGCAGCTCAAACCAGGGGGCGCGGGGCACTGAAGCTTTCTTT.